The TCR beta chain under discussion was sequenced for a study of cytomegalovirus exposure and HLA in healthy donors. CDR3 size: 15 residues. Trimming stripped 2 bases from V and 0 bases from J, with 8 bases between. The germline gives CDR1 MDHEN, CDR2 SYDVKM. The PCR ran on 60 Vbeta and 13 Jbeta primers. Generated by immunoSEQ multiplex PCR, the TCRdb table keeps only in-frame clones and is missing some. The sample includes roughly 150,000 clones, approximately 77% of them seen just once. V gene TRBV28 combines with J gene TRBJ1-3; D gene uncertain. This TCR derives from a man between 18 and 29 years old in good health and CMV-seronegative. The sequenced sample consisted of PBMCs. The CDR3 nucleotides read TGTGCCAGCAGTTTACAGGATTACTCTGGAAACACCATATATTTT. This translates into CASSLQDYSGNTIYF.